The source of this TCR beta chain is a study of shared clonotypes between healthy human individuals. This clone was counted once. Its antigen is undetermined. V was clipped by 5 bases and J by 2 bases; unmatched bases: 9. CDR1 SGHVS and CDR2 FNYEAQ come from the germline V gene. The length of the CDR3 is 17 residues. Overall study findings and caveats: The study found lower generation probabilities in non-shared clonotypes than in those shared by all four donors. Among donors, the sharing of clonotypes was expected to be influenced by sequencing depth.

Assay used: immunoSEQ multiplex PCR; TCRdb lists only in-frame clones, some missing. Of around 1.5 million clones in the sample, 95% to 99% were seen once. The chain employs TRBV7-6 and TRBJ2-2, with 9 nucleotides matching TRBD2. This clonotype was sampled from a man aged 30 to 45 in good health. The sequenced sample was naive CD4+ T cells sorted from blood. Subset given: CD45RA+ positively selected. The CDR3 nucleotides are TGTGCCAGCAGCCCAACGGGACTAGCAGTCAACACCGGGGAGCTGTTTTTT. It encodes CASSPTGLAVNTGELFF.